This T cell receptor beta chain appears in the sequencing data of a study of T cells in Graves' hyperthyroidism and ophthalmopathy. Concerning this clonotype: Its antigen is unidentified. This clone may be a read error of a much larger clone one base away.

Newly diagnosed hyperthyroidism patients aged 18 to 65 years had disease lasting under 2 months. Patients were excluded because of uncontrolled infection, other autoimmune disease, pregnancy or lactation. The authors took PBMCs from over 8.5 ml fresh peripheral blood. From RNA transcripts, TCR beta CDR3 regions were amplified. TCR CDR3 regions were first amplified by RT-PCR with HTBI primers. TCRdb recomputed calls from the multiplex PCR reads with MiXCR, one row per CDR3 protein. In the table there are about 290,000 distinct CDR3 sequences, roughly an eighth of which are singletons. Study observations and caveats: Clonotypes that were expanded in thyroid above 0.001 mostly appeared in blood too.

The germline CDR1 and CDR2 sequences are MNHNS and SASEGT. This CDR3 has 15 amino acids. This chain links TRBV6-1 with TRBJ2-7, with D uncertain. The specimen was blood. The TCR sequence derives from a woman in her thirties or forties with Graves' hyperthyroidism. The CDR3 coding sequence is TGTGCCAGCAGTCCGACGTGGGGAAGCTCCTACGGGCAGTACTTC. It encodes CASSPTWGSSYGQYF.